A single sample is the source of the 11 T cell receptor beta chains below, sequenced in a study of blood T cells in healthy people across ages. A sample-barcoded 5' primer and a J-beta primer mix were used in a second PCR of about 7 to 11 cycles. TCRdb fed the 5' RACE reads into MiXCR, producing one record per CDR3 protein. The sample yields roughly 800,000 distinct CDR3 sequences, 58% seen once. The specimen was blood. The receptor set was obtained from a man between 25 and 39 years old in good health.

The genes are TRBV12-3 or TRBV12-4 and TRBJ2-3; D uncertain. Between the trimmed V and J ends, which lost 6 bases and 8 bases, there was a span of 12 bases. This CDR3 has 12 amino acids. The CDR3 sequence: CASSQPSGTQYF. Written as DNA, the CDR3 is TGTGCCAGCAGCCAACCCTCGGGTACGCAGTATTTT.

This chain joins TRBV4-3 and TRBJ2-4, with a tentative D call TRBD2 (8 bases). Gene TRBJ2-7 matches the end of the DNA better, so the J call may be wrong. Germline CDR1 LGHNA, CDR2 YSLEER. This CDR3 comprises 17 residues. CDR3 DNA sequence: TGCGCCAGCAGCCAAGATCCGGGGGGGGACAGAGCCTACGAGCAGTACTTC. This translates into CASSQDPGGDRAYEQYF.

The rearrangement uses TRBV29-1 and TRBJ1-1; perhaps TRBD1 as D (5 bases). Trimming shortened V by 6 bases and J by 6 bases, and 17 bases separated the two germline ends. The V gene's germline CDR1 is SQVTM and CDR2 ANQGSEA. The CDR3 has 13 amino acids. The DNA for the CDR3 is TGCAGCGTCGAGCCCACAGGCGGCGCTGAAGCTTTCTTT. Its translation is CSVEPTGGAEAFF.

V usage is TRBV7-9 and J usage is TRBJ2-3; TRBD2 is a possible D gene (6 bases). V shed 5 bases and J shed 11 bases, with 23 bases lying between them. The CDR3 is made up of 15 amino acids. The germline V gene encodes CDR1 SEHNR and CDR2 FQNEAQ (reference sequence). CDR3 sequence (DNA): TGTGCCAGCAGCCCCGAGGGACTCGGGTGGTCGGGGCAGTATTTT. This translates into CASSPEGLGWSGQYF.

V gene TRBV9 combines with J gene TRBJ2-5, with TRBD2 matching over 8 bases. The CDR3 covers 15 residues. The V gene's germline CDR1 is SGDLS and CDR2 YYNGEE. V lost 3 bases to trimming and J lost 11 bases; unmatched junction nucleotides: 15. The DNA for the CDR3 is TGTGCCAGCAGCGCCCCGGGGGGGCACTACAATGAGCAGTACTTC. This sequence encodes CASSAPGGHYNEQYF.

The rearrangement links TRBV7-8 to TRBJ2-6; 7 nucleotides agree with TRBD1. The germline CDR1 and CDR2 sequences are SGHVS and FQNEAQ. The CDR3 runs 17 residues. Germline trimming cut 1 base from V and 2 bases from J; bases unmatched to any gene: 5. The CDR3 region is CASSLGGGATGANVLTF. In nucleotides, the CDR3 is TGTGCCAGCAGCTTAGGAGGGGGCGCGACTGGGGCCAACGTCCTGACTTTC.

This chain connects TRBV11-2 to TRBJ2-1; D is ambiguous. This CDR3 has 12 amino acids. With 6 bases removed from V and 12 bases from J, the gap between germline ends came to 15 bases. The germline V gene has CDR1 SGHAT and CDR2 FQNNGV. Here the CDR3 reads CASRTSSARQFF. As DNA, the CDR3 is TGTGCCAGCAGGACATCTTCGGCCCGGCAGTTCTTC.

Turning to this clonotype: This may arise from a read error, as a much more abundant clone is one base away. The chain is built from TRBV25-1 and TRBJ2-3, with no clear D. The CDR3 length is 14 residues. Per the germline V gene, CDR1 is MGHDK and CDR2 is SYGVNS. As DNA, the CDR3 is TGTGCCAGCAGTGAAGGTGGGAACCCAGATGCGCAGTATTTT. This codes for CASSEGGNPDAQYF. The full variable domain, rest sourced from reference TRBV25-1 and TRBJ2-3, is EADIYQTPRYLVIGTGKKITLECSQTMGHDKMYWYQQDPGMELHLIHYSYGVNSTEKGDLSSESTVSRIRTEHFPLTLESARPSHTSQYLCASSEGGNPDAQYFGPGTRLTVL.

The chain couples TRBV14 to TRBJ2-3, with D possibly being TRBD2 (5 bases). The CDR3 has 16 amino acids. The V end lost 4 bases, the J end lost 4 bases, and 18 bases lay between the germline ends. Germline loops: CDR1 SGHDN, CDR2 FVKESK. The DNA for the CDR3 is TGTGCCAGCAGCCCCCTGGGGAGTAGTTCGTCAGATACGCAGTATTTT. Its protein is CASSPLGSSSSDTQYF.

The chain combines TRBV7-9 with TRBJ1-1; 10 nucleotides line up with TRBD1. The J segment lost 4 bases and the V segment lost 0 bases, leaving 5 bases of the junction unmatched. CDR3 length equals 16 residues. The germline CDR1 and CDR2 sequences are SEHNR and FQNEAQ (reference sequence). Here the CDR3 reads CASSLAGTGDGTEAFF. The CDR3 coding sequence is TGTGCCAGCAGCTTAGCAGGGACAGGGGATGGCACTGAAGCTTTCTTT.

The chain employs TRBV20-1 and TRBJ2-1; 10 nucleotides align to TRBD1. Germline V gives CDR1 DFQATT, CDR2 SNEGSKA (reference sequence). The CDR3 spans 13 residues. Trimming took 5 bases from V and 10 from J; bases not matched to a gene: 8. The CDR3 loop is CSAQEDRGEEQFF. The CDR3, as DNA: TGCAGTGCTCAGGAGGACAGGGGGGAAGAGCAGTTCTTC.